The 31 T cell receptor beta chains below come from one sample, sequenced in a study of neoadjuvant anti-PD-1 for oral cavity cancer. The assay was immunoSEQ multiplex PCR, and TCRdb's table has in-frame clones only and misses some. This sample has about 68,000 clones, with roughly 84% found just once. Time point in this sample: after neoadjuvant nivolumab, at surgical resection. The sequencing used PBMCs, collected after nivolumab (anti-PD-1) treatment. The source of these receptors is a person aged 35 to 85 with oral cavity squamous cell carcinoma.

This chain uses TRBV2 with TRBJ2-3; 7 bases are shared with TRBD2. Germline-derived CDR1 and CDR2 are SNHLY and FYNNEI. The CDR3 is made up of 12 amino acids. The V segment lost 9 bases and the J segment 6 bases; nucleotides outside the gene matches: 6. The CDR3 sequence is CARGGLGDTQYF. The CDR3 nucleotides read TGTGCCAGGGGGGGGTTAGGCGATACGCAGTATTTT.

This chain uses TRBV9 with TRBJ2-1; D is unresolved. This CDR3 spans 13 amino acids. With 4 bases removed from V and 12 bases from J, the gap between germline ends came to 17 bases. Germline-derived CDR1 and CDR2 are SGDLS and YYNGEE. CDR3 sequence: CASSPNTGWRQFF. DNA for the CDR3: TGTGCCAGCAGCCCTAACACCGGTTGGCGGCAGTTCTTC.

This chain links TRBV30 with TRBJ1-1; D unclear. The V end lost 2 bases, the J end lost 5 bases, and 18 bases lay between the germline ends. This CDR3 has 15 residues. In germline, CDR1 is GTSNPN, CDR2 SVGIG (reference sequence). The CDR3 protein is CAWSQYPDRLTEAFF. The CDR3 DNA follows: TGTGCCTGGAGTCAGTATCCCGATCGGTTAACTGAAGCTTTCTTT.

The chain uses TRBV2 and TRBJ2-1, with unresolved D. CDR1 and CDR2 from the germline V gene are SNHLY and FYNNEI. With 4 bases removed from V and 2 bases from J, the gap between germline ends came to 0 bases. This CDR3 region has 11 residues. CDR3 protein: CASSAYNEQFF. CDR3 bases: TGTGCCAGCAGTGCCTACAATGAGCAGTTCTTC.

This chain links TRBV19 with TRBJ1-1; D gene uncertain. The CDR3 has 13 residues. V was pared by 5 bases and J by 3 bases, with 10 bases between. CDR1 and CDR2 (germline): LNHDA, SQIVND (reference sequence). This CDR3 reads CASSSTMDTEAFF. The CDR3 region has the DNA TGTGCCAGTAGTTCGACAATGGACACTGAAGCTTTCTTT.

J is TRBJ2-5 and V is TRBV5-1, with TRBD2 matching over 9 bases. After removal of 5 bases from V and 4 bases from J, the junction contained 9 bases not matched to a gene. The CDR3 spans 15 residues. Germline V gives CDR1 SGHRS, CDR2 YFSETQ. CDR3 nucleotide sequence: TGCGCCAGCAGATATATAGCGGGAGCAGGAGAGACCCAGTACTTC. This sequence encodes CASRYIAGAGETQYF.

The V call is TRBV11-1, the J call TRBJ1-1; tentative D call: TRBD1 (6 bases). The V end was cut by 4 bases, the J end by 5 bases, with 17 bases between. CDR3 length: 15 amino acids. Per germline, CDR1 SGHAT and CDR2 FQDESV (reference sequence). CDR3 in amino acids: CASSSSGQRGTEAFF. For the CDR3, the DNA is TGTGCCAGCAGCTCCTCGGGACAACGGGGGACTGAAGCTTTCTTT.

V usage is TRBV6-5 and J usage is TRBJ1-5; D uncertain. CDR3 length: 15 amino acids. Germline V lookup: CDR1 MNHEY, CDR2 SVGAGI. The V end was cut by 6 bases, the J end by 0 bases, with 12 bases between. Here the CDR3 DNA reads TGTGCCAGCAGCCGGACTGTTTATAGCAATCAGCCCCAGCATTTT. Translated: CASSRTVYSNQPQHF.

This chain connects TRBV7-2 to TRBJ1-5; possible D gene TRBD1, 5 bases. Trimming took off 3 bases at V and 2 bases at J, with 17 bases between the two ends. The CDR3 runs 17 residues. Germline assignment: CDR1 SGHTA and CDR2 FQGNSA. CDR3 residues: CASSFPSIAGGNQPQHF. The CDR3 DNA follows: TGTGCCAGCAGCTTTCCCTCGATCGCGGGGGGCAATCAGCCCCAGCATTTT.

The J gene is TRBJ2-7, the V gene TRBV6-5; TRBD1 matches at 8 bases. Unmatched junction bases numbered 8, after V lost 0 bases and J lost 7 bases. Germline CDR1 is MNHEY and CDR2 is SVGAGI. This CDR3 spans 15 amino acids. Here the CDR3 DNA reads TGTGCCAGCAGTTACTCTAGACAGGGGTCGGGGGAGCAGTACTTC. It codes for CASSYSRQGSGEQYF.

This chain uses TRBV6-4 with TRBJ1-1; maybe TRBD1 (5 bases). Between the trimmed V and J ends, which lost 6 bases and 6 bases, there was a span of 14 bases. This CDR3 spans 13 amino acids. Germline assignment: CDR1 MRHNA and CDR2 SNTAGT. In DNA, the CDR3 is TGTGCCAGCAGACAGGACGGGGTGGCTGAAGCTTTCTTT. It is translated as CASRQDGVAEAFF.

The chain employs TRBV7-9 and TRBJ2-5; TRBD2 matches at 10 bases. This CDR3 spans 12 amino acids. CDR1 and CDR2 (germline): SEHNR, FQNEAQ (reference sequence). Losses at the gene ends were 11 bases for V and 5 bases for J; bases not matched to a gene: 5. Written as DNA, the CDR3 is TGTGCCTCAGCGGGAGGGGGGGAGACCCAGTACTTC. It translates to CASAGGGETQYF.

The chain combines TRBV13 with TRBJ2-3; the match to TRBD2 covers 11 bases. From germline, CDR1 is PRHDT and CDR2 FYEKMQ (reference sequence). The CDR3 sequence is 16 residues long. Trimming took 2 bases from V and 3 from J; bases not matched to a gene: 4. This CDR3 is CASSLSTSGRTDTQYF. In nucleotides, the CDR3 is TGTGCCAGCAGCTTATCTACTAGCGGGAGAACAGATACGCAGTATTTT. The full variable domain, its missing parts supplied by reference TRBV13 and TRBJ2-3, is AAGVIQSPRHLIKEKRETATLKCYPIPRHDTVYWYQQGPGQDPQFLISFYEKMQSDKGSIPDRFSAQQFSDYHSELNMSSLELGDSALYFCASSLSTSGRTDTQYFGPGTRLTVL.

The chain links TRBV11-2 to TRBJ2-3; 8 positions match TRBD2. The CDR3 is 14 amino acids. Germline V gene sequence: CDR1 SGHAT, CDR2 FQNNGV. V gave up 3 bases and J gave up 4 bases; unmatched junction bases: 3. Here the CDR3 DNA reads TGTGCCAGCAGCTTTAGCGGGAAGGCAGATACGCAGTATTTT. Translating gives CASSFSGKADTQYF.

This rearrangement joins TRBV10-3 to TRBJ2-5, with unresolved D. Germline values: CDR1 ENHRY, CDR2 SYGVKD. Trimming cost V 8 bases and J 1 base, with 11 bases left between them. The CDR3 extends over 13 amino acids. The CDR3 nucleotides read TGTGCCATCCTAAACGACCTCCAAGAGACCCAGTACTTC. Translating gives CAILNDLQETQYF.

V is TRBV10-3 and J is TRBJ2-2; perhaps TRBD2 as D (6 bases). Germline V CDR1 and CDR2: ENHRY, SYGVKD. Trimming pared 2 bases from V and 6 bases from J, leaving 28 bases between. CDR3 size: 20 residues. The CDR3 region is CAISEPLEGGSGIQAGELFF. For the CDR3, the DNA is TGTGCCATCAGTGAGCCCCTCGAAGGAGGGAGCGGAATTCAAGCCGGGGAGCTGTTTTTT.

V usage is TRBV6-1 and J usage is TRBJ2-3; TRBD1 agrees at 7 bases. The ends lost 4 bases at V and 3 bases at J; junction bases unmatched: 4. Germline lookup yields CDR1 MNHNS and CDR2 SASEGT. The CDR3 is made up of 14 amino acids. DNA of the CDR3: TGTGCCAGCAGTGGTACAGGGGCGACAGATACGCAGTATTTT. Translating it yields CASSGTGATDTQYF.

The chain links TRBV6-6 to TRBJ2-1; 8 bases are shared with TRBD2. With V trimmed by 2 bases and J by 2 bases, 5 bases remained unmatched. Germline assignment: CDR1 MNHNY and CDR2 SVGAGI (reference sequence). The CDR3 has 16 amino acids. In nucleotides, the CDR3 is TGTGCCAGCAGTTACCCCCCGGGAGGGACCTACAATGAGCAGTTCTTC. This gives the protein CASSYPPGGTYNEQFF.

This clone was counted once. This chain connects TRBV10-1 to TRBJ2-1; 7 nucleotides align to TRBD2. The CDR3 loop spans 13 amino acids. The germline CDR1 and CDR2 sequences are WNHNN and SYGVQD (reference sequence). The trim removed 2 bases at V and 15 bases at J, leaving 10 bases unmatched. Here the CDR3 DNA reads TGCGCCAGCAGTGAGGCGAGCGGGACCAAGCGGTTCTTC. Translating it yields CASSEASGTKRFF.

The chain recombines TRBV19 with TRBJ2-2; no clear D gene. Trimming took off 7 bases at V and 4 bases at J, with 13 bases between the two ends. The length of the CDR3 is 14 residues. Per germline, CDR1 LNHDA and CDR2 SQIVND (reference sequence). CDR3 DNA sequence: TGTGCCAGTAAAAGCTATAAGGGCACCGGGGAGCTGTTTTTT. Protein product: CASKSYKGTGELFF.

The V and J genes are TRBV30 and TRBJ1-1; D gene uncertain. The CDR3 has 12 amino acids. Germline CDR1 and CDR2: GTSNPN and SVGIG (reference sequence). The germline V and J ends were trimmed by 2 bases and 7 bases, with 11 bases remaining between them. In DNA, the CDR3 is TGTGCCTGGAGTTTCCTGGCCCTTGAAGCTTTCTTT. Translation: CAWSFLALEAFF.

The V and J genes are TRBV27 and TRBJ2-7, with D perhaps TRBD1 (5 bases). The V gene lost 0 bases and the J gene lost 7 bases, with 10 bases spanning the gap. CDR1 MNHEY and CDR2 SMNVEV come from the germline V gene (reference sequence). The CDR3 contains 13 residues. This CDR3 reads CASSLSMGLEQYF. DNA of the CDR3: TGTGCCAGCAGTTTATCGATGGGGCTTGAGCAGTACTTC.

V and J are TRBV30 and TRBJ1-5; no clear D gene. Germline values: CDR1 GTSNPN, CDR2 SVGIG (reference sequence). V was cut by 5 bases and J by 0 bases, with 11 bases left in between. This CDR3 has 14 amino acids. The CDR3: CAWSSVNSNQPQHF. In DNA form, the CDR3 reads TGTGCCTGGTCCTCGGTCAATAGCAATCAGCCCCAGCATTTT. The whole variable domain, filled in from reference TRBV30 and TRBJ1-5, reads SQTIHQWPATLVQPVGSPLSLECTVEGTSNPNLYWYRQAAGRGLQLLFYSVGIGQISSEVPQNLSASRPQDRQFILSSKKLLLSDSGFYLCAWSSVNSNQPQHFGDGTRLSIL.

This sequence joins TRBV13 and TRBJ2-7; perhaps TRBD1 as D (6 bases). Trimming removed 4 bases from V and 7 bases from J, with 11 bases in between. Per germline, CDR1 PRHDT and CDR2 FYEKMQ (reference sequence). CDR3 length: 12 residues. This CDR3 is CASSSDRYEQYF. The CDR3 nucleotides are TGTGCCAGCAGCTCCGACAGGTATGAGCAGTACTTC.

The rearrangement uses TRBV10-3 and TRBJ2-5; 8 bases fit TRBD1. The CDR3 spans 16 residues. Germline V gene lookup returns CDR1 ENHRY and CDR2 SYGVKD. J was trimmed by 5 bases and V by 0 bases; bases with no gene match: 8. CDR3 DNA: TGTGCCATCAGTGAGTCGGAAGAGACAGGGGATGAGACCCAGTACTTC. This gives the protein CAISESEETGDETQYF.

The rearrangement joins TRBV19 to TRBJ1-5; D not resolved. Germline CDR1 reads LNHDA; CDR2 reads SQIVND (reference sequence). Trimming shortened V by 6 bases and J by 7 bases, and 16 bases separated the two germline ends. The CDR3 length is 14 residues. CDR3 region: CASRPAGNGQPQHF. The CDR3 DNA is TGTGCCAGTAGACCTGCCGGAAACGGCCAGCCCCAGCATTTT.

This chain joins TRBV9 and TRBJ2-3; maybe TRBD1 (6 bases). Germline CDR1 is SGDLS and CDR2 is YYNGEE. The CDR3 totals 16 residues. V was cut by 3 bases and J by 2 bases, with 16 bases left in between. CDR3 sequence reads: CASSAEPGTPTDTQYF. As DNA, the CDR3 is TGTGCCAGCAGCGCGGAGCCCGGGACACCCACAGATACGCAGTATTTT.

V is TRBV5-4 and J is TRBJ2-7; no firm D call. CDR1 is SGHNT, CDR2 YYREEE, per germline (reference sequence). The CDR3 has 13 residues. V was cut by 2 bases and J by 6 bases, with 12 bases left in between. The CDR3 protein is CASSFASGLEQYF. The CDR3 nucleotides are TGTGCCAGCAGCTTTGCTTCGGGCCTCGAGCAGTACTTC. The variable domain in full, with the rest retrieved from reference TRBV5-4 and TRBJ2-7, is ETGVTQSPTHLIKTRGQQVTLRCSSQSGHNTVSWYQQALGQGPQFIFQYYREEENGRGNFPPRFSGLQFPNYSSELNVNALELDDSALYLCASSFASGLEQYFGPGTRLTVT.

The sample holds one count of this clone. The rearrangement links TRBV6-1 to TRBJ2-1; 9 bases fit TRBD1. The CDR3 contains 15 residues. Germline CDR1 and CDR2: MNHNS and SASEGT. Unmatched junction bases numbered 8, after V lost 8 bases and J lost 3 bases. This CDR3 reads CASSAGTGSYNEQFF. The DNA for the CDR3 is TGTGCCAGCTCAGCCGGGACAGGGAGCTACAATGAGCAGTTCTTC.

The chain couples TRBV5-1 to TRBJ2-6, with no clear D. Germline CDR1 is SGHRS and CDR2 is YFSETQ. Deletions cut 0 bases from V and 1 base from J, with 5 bases between. The CDR3 has 15 residues. Here the CDR3 DNA reads TGCGCCAGCAGCTTGGGCAGATCTGGGGCCAACGTCCTGACTTTC. This encodes CASSLGRSGANVLTF.

This clone turned up a few times. V and J are TRBV7-9 and TRBJ1-5; D is uncertain. Per germline, CDR1 SEHNR and CDR2 FQNEAQ (reference sequence). The V gene lost 1 base and the J gene lost 5 bases, with 9 bases spanning the gap. The CDR3 has 14 amino acids. For the CDR3, the DNA is TGTGCCAGCAGCTTAGATAACAGCCATCAGCCCCAGCATTTT. The encoded protein is CASSLDNSHQPQHF. The whole variable domain, remainder taken from reference TRBV7-9 and TRBJ1-5, is DTGVSQNPRHKITKRGQNVTFRCDPISEHNRLYWYRQTLGQGPEFLTYFQNEAQLEKSRLLSDRFSAERPKGSFSTLEIQRTEQGDSAMYLCASSLDNSHQPQHFGDGTRLSIL.